This T cell receptor beta chain derives from a study of cytomegalovirus exposure and HLA in healthy donors. Broader study findings: At a 0.05 false discovery rate, a later analysis found around 15,000 TCR beta sequences to be associated with HLA alleles. TCR beta V- and J-gene trimming was later associated with a missense DCLRE1C variant. In vitro confirmation showed three CMV-associated chains to be CMV antigen specific.

The germline gives CDR1 LNHDA, CDR2 SQIVND (reference sequence). CDR3 size: 17 residues. V was pared by 2 bases and J by 3 bases, with 17 bases between. About this clone itself: The antigen is not known.

Donors likely had unrecorded immune exposures despite being nominally healthy when sampled. The PCR ran on 60 Vbeta and 13 Jbeta primers. The assay was immunoSEQ multiplex PCR, and TCRdb's table has in-frame clones only and misses some. The sample lists about 68,000 clones, 80% to 90% occurring once. This chain uses TRBV19 with TRBJ1-5; D possibly corresponds to TRBD1 (5 bases). The TCR originated in a human donor in good health. Input material: PBMCs. CDR3 bases: TGTGCCAGTAGTATACATGGGGGAGGGTTTGACAATCAGCCCCAGCATTTT. Residues: CASSIHGGGFDNQPQHF.